The clone carrying this TCR beta chain was seen many times. Its antigen is unidentified. The trim removed 5 bases at V and 7 bases at J, leaving 10 bases unmatched. The CDR3 loop spans 15 amino acids. The data were taken from a study of T cells in Graves' hyperthyroidism and ophthalmopathy. Study conclusions and caveats: Most thyroid clonotypes expanded above 0.001 were also detected in blood.

Authors of the study amplified TCR beta CDR3 regions from RNA transcripts. Primed by the HTBI set, a first-round RT-PCR was run on the TCR CDR3. In TCRdb, the multiplex PCR reads were re-called with MiXCR into one record per CDR3 protein. The sample contains approximately 400,000 distinct CDR3 sequences, about an eighth of which appear only once. Individuals with ophthalmopathy presented a Clinical Activity Score of at least 3, a NOSPECS grade of at least 4 and a duration under 3 months. Exclusion of patients followed from uncontrolled infection, other autoimmune disease, pregnancy or lactation. The source of this sequence is a man aged 50-60 years with Graves' ophthalmopathy. The sample taken for sequencing was blood. The chain joins TRBV12-3 or TRBV12-4 to TRBJ2-1; TRBD2 aligns across 8 bases. CDR3 amino acids: CASSPSGSRMNEQFF. The CDR3 bases are TGTGCCAGCAGTCCCAGCGGGAGTAGGATGAATGAGCAGTTCTTC.